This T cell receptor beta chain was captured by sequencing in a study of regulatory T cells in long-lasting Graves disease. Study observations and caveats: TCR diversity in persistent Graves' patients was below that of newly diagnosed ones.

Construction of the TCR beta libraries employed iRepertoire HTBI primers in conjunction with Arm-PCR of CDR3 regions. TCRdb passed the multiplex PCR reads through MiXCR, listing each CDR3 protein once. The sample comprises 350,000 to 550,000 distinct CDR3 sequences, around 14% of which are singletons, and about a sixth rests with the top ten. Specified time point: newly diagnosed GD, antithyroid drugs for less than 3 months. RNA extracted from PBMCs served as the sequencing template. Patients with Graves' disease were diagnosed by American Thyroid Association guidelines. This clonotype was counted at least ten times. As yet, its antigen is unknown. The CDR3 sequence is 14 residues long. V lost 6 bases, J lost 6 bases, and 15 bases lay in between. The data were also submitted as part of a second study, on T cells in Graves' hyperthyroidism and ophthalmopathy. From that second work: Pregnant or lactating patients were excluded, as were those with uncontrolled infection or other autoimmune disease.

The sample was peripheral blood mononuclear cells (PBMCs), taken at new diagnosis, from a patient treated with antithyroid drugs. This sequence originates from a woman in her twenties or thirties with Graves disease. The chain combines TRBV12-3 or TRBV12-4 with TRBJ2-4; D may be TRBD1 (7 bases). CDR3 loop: CASRPGGIGNIQYF. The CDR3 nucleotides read TGTGCCAGCAGGCCAGGGGGGATTGGAAACATTCAGTACTTC.